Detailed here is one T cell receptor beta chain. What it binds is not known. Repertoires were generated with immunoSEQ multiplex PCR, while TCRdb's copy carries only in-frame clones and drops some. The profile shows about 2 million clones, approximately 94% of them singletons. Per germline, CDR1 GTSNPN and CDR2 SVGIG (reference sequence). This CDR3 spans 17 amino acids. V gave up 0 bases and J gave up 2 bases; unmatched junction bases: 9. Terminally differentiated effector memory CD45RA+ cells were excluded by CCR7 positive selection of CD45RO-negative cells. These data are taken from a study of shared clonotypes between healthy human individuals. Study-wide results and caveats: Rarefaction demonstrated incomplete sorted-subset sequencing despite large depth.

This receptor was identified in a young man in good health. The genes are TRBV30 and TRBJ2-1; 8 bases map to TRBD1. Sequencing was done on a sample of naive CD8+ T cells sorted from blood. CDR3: CAWSVRQGAVTYNEQFF. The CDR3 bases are TGTGCCTGGAGTGTACGTCAGGGGGCGGTCACCTACAATGAGCAGTTCTTC.